These T cell receptor beta chains were read from a single sample in a study of blood T cell repertoires in COVID-19. Clones were sequenced by immunoSEQ multiplex PCR, and TCRdb holds only the in-frame ones, with some missing. Seen here are 150,000 or so clones, around 87% observed once, and the top ten hold 4%. The sequenced sample consisted of PBMCs or T cells enriched from blood (not recorded which). Receptor source: a woman in her thirties or forties who had been exposed to COVID-19. Each CDR3 is given with its conserved first and last residue. The D gene is left open where the match is weak. The size field is filled for only some rows; it gives once, few, many or a size class.

CDR3nt	CDR3aa	v_gene	j_gene	abundance	d_gene
TGTGCCAGTAGTACTAGCGGGAACAGAAACAATGAGCAGTTCTTC	CASSTSGNRNNEQFF	TRBV19	TRBJ2-1	-	TRBD2
TGTGCCAGCAGCGTAGTTATTAGGGGACACAAGATGTTCAGGGTTGTCGATGAGCAGTTCTTC	CASSVVIRGHKMFRVVDEQFF	TRBV9	TRBJ2-1	-	-
TGTGCCAGCAGCCCGTGGGACAGTACTTATAACTATGGCTACACCTTC	CASSPWDSTYNYGYTF	TRBV5-8	TRBJ1-2	-	TRBD1
TGCGCCAGCAGCCCGCGATTGACTAGCGGAGATATCCACCCCCAGGGTGACACGCAGTATTTT	CASSPRLTSGDIHPQGDTQYF	TRBV5-1	TRBJ2-3	-	TRBD2
TGCGCCAGCAGCCCCTTCACTAGCGGGTCCTACGAGCAGTACTTC	CASSPFTSGSYEQYF	TRBV10-1	TRBJ2-7	-	TRBD2
TGTGCCATCAGTGGTTTGGGCAACGGCAACACTGAAGCTTTCTTT	CAISGLGNGNTEAFF	TRBV10-3	TRBJ1-1	-	-
TGCGCCAGCAGCCATGGGACAGGGTCGGGCGAGCAGTACTTC	CASSHGTGSGEQYF	TRBV4-3	TRBJ2-7	-	TRBD1
TGCGCCAGCAGCCACTCCGACAGGGGGCAGGGGGGCTACACCTTC	CASSHSDRGQGGYTF	TRBV4-3	TRBJ1-2	-	TRBD1
TGTGCCAGTCGAGGGAATACCTACGAGCAGTACTTC	CASRGNTYEQYF	TRBV19	TRBJ2-7	-	-
TGTGCCAGCAGCCACAGGGGGAGCACAGATACGCAGTATTTT	CASSHRGSTDTQYF	TRBV3-1/TRBV3-2	TRBJ2-3	-	TRBD1
TGTGCCAGCAGCCGGCAGCGCCACGAGCAGTACTTC	CASSRQRHEQYF	TRBV6-6	TRBJ2-7	-	-
TGTGCCAGCTCCCGGTATCCGTACGAGCAGTACTTC	CASSRYPYEQYF	TRBV27	TRBJ2-7	-	-
TGTGCCAGCAGGTCAAACTACGAGCAGTACTTC	CASRSNYEQYF	TRBV28	TRBJ2-7	-	-
TGTGCCAGCAGCTTACCCGGTGGGGGGGATCAGCCCCAGCATTTT	CASSLPGGGDQPQHF	TRBV7-9	TRBJ1-5	once	-
TGTGCCAGCAGTTACACGGGACAGGGTAGGAACGAGCAGTACTTC	CASSYTGQGRNEQYF	TRBV6-5	TRBJ2-7	-	TRBD1
TGTGCCAGCAGTTTTTCAGGGAACCACGAGCAGTACTTC	CASSFSGNHEQYF	TRBV27	TRBJ2-7	-	-
TGCGCCAGCAGCAGGCGACTAGAGGCTAGCAATGAGCAGTTCTTC	CASSRRLEASNEQFF	TRBV4-3	TRBJ2-1	-	-
TGTGCCAGCAGCTTACGGGTGAACACTGAAGCTTTCTTT	CASSLRVNTEAFF	TRBV11-3	TRBJ1-1	-	-